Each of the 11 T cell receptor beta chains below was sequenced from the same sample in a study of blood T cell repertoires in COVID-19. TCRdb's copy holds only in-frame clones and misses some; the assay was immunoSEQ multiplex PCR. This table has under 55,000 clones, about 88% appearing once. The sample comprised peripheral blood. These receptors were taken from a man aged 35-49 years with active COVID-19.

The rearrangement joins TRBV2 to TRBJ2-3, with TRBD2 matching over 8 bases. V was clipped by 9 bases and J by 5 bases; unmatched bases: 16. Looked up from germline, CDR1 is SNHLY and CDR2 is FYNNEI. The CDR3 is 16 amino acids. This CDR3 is CARSAERGREGDTQYF. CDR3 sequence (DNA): TGTGCCAGGTCCGCCGAGAGGGGCCGGGAGGGAGATACGCAGTATTTT.

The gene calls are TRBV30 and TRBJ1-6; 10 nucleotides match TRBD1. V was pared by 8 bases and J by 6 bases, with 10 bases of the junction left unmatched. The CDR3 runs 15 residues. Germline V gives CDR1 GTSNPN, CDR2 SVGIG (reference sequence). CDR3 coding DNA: TGTGCCGGGACAGGGGAAGGTGGTTTTAATTCACCCCTCCACTTT. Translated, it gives CAGTGEGGFNSPLHF.

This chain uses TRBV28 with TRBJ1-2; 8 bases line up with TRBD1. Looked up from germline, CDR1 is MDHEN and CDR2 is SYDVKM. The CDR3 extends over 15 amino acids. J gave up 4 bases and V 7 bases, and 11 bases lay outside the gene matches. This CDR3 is CASTLGAGGAYGYTF. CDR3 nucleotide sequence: TGTGCCAGCACCTTGGGGGCAGGGGGCGCCTATGGCTACACCTTC.

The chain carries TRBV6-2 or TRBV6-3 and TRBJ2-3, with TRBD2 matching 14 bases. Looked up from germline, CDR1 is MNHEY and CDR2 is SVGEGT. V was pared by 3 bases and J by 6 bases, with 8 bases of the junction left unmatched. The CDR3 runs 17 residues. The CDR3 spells CASSYWTSGRISDTQYF. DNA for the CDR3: TGTGCCAGCAGTTATTGGACTAGCGGGAGGATATCGGATACGCAGTATTTT.

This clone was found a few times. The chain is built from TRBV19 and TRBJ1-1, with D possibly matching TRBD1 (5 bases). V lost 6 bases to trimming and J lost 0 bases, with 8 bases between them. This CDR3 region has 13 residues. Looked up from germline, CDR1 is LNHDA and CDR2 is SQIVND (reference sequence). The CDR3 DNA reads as TGTGCCAGTAGGCAGGGATTGAACACTGAAGCTTTCTTT. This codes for CASRQGLNTEAFF. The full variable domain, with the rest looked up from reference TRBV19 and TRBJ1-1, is DGGITQSPKYLFRKEGQNVTLSCEQNLNHDAMYWYRQDPGQGLRLIYYSQIVNDFQKGDIAEGYSVSREKKESFPLTVTSAQKNPTAFYLCASRQGLNTEAFFGQGTRLTVV.

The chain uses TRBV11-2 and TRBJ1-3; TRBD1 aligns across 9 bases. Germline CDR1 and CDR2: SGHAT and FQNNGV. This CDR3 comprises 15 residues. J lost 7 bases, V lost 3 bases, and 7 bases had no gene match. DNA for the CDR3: TGTGCCAGCAGCTTGACCGGACAGGGGCACAACACCATATATTTT. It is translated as CASSLTGQGHNTIYF.

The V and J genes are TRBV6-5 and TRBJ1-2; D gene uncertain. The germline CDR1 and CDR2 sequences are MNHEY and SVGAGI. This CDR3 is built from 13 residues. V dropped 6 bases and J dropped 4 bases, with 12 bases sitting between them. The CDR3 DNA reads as TGTGCCAGCAGAACGGGTACCTCCTATGGCTACACCTTC. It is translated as CASRTGTSYGYTF.

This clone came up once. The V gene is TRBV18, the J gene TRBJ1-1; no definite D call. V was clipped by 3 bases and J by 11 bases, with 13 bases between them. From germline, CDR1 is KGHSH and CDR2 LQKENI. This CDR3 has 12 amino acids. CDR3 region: CASSPSEGGAFF. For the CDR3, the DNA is TGTGCCAGCTCACCGTCGGAGGGCGGCGCTTTCTTT.

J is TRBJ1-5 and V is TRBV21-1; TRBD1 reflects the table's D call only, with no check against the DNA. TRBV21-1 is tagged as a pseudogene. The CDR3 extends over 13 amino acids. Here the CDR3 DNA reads TGTGCCAGCGCAGGGGTTAGCAATCAGCCCCAGCATTTT. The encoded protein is CASAGVSNQPQHF.

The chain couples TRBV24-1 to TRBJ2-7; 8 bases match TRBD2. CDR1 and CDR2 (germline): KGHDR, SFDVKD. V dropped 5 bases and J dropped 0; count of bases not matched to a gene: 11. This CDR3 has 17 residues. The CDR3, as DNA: TGTGCCACCAGTGGCCCCACGAGCGGGAGAAACTCCTACGAGCAGTACTTC. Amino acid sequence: CATSGPTSGRNSYEQYF.

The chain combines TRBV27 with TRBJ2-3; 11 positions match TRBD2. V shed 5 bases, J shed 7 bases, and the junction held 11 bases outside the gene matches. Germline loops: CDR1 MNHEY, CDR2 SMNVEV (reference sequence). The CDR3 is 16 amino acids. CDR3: CASSPLAGGEKNTQYF. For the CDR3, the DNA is TGTGCCAGCAGTCCCTTAGCGGGAGGGGAGAAAAATACGCAGTATTTT.